The 4 T cell receptor beta chains in this list originate from one sample, sequenced in a study of cytomegalovirus exposure and HLA in healthy donors. The assay was immunoSEQ multiplex PCR, and TCRdb's table has in-frame clones only and misses some. The repertoire holds some 140,000 clones, less than 90% seen once, with roughly 3% in the top ten. The specimen sequenced was PBMCs. These receptors were taken from a man aged 18 to 30 in good health and CMV-seronegative.

The CDR3 nucleotides read TGTGCCAGTAGTAAAGCCCCAGCGGGAGCTTCGGGGAATGAGCAGTTCTTC. Its protein product is CASSKAPAGASGNEQFF. The V and J genes are TRBV19 and TRBJ2-1, with TRBD2 matching 8 bases. CDR1 is LNHDA and CDR2 is SQIVND in the germline V gene (reference sequence). Unmatched junction bases numbered 15, after V lost 4 bases and J lost 7 bases. The CDR3 spans 17 residues. The full variable domain, with the rest looked up from reference TRBV19 and TRBJ2-1, is DGGITQSPKYLFRKEGQNVTLSCEQNLNHDAMYWYRQDPGQGLRLIYYSQIVNDFQKGDIAEGYSVSREKKESFPLTVTSAQKNPTAFYLCASSKAPAGASGNEQFFGPGTRLTVL.

The chain couples TRBV2 to TRBJ1-4; D is ambiguous. Trimming removed 6 bases from V and 12 bases from J, with 11 bases in between. Germline CDR1 is SNHLY and CDR2 is FYNNEI. This CDR3 spans 11 amino acids. The CDR3 DNA reads as TGTGCCAGCAGCGGTCCCGCGGAACTGTTTTTT. Translated: CASSGPAELFF.

Only a few counts were recorded for this clone. The rearrangement uses TRBV5-1 and TRBJ1-6, with D maybe TRBD1 (6 bases). V lost 5 bases and J 6 bases, leaving 15 bases between the germline ends. Germline lookup yields CDR1 SGHRS and CDR2 YFSETQ. This CDR3 is 15 amino acids long. The CDR3 loop is CASREQGIGNSPLHF. As DNA, the CDR3 is TGCGCCAGCAGAGAGCAGGGGATAGGTAATTCACCCCTCCACTTT.

A single count supports this clone. This sequence joins TRBV2 and TRBJ1-2; D not certain. Germline V gene data show CDR1 as SNHLY and CDR2 as FYNNEI. The CDR3 runs to 15 residues. The V and J ends lost 3 bases and 0 bases respectively, with 11 bases between them. The CDR3 DNA reads as TGTGCCAGCAGTGAGGAAGGAGAAGCTAACTATGGCTACACCTTC. This encodes CASSEEGEANYGYTF. Looking up the rest from reference TRBV2 and TRBJ1-2 gives the full variable domain: EPEVTQTPSHQVTQMGQEVILRCVPISNHLYFYWYRQILGQKVEFLVSFYNNEISEKSEIFDDQFSVERPDGSNFTLKIRSTKLEDSAMYFCASSEEGEANYGYTFGSGTRLTVV.